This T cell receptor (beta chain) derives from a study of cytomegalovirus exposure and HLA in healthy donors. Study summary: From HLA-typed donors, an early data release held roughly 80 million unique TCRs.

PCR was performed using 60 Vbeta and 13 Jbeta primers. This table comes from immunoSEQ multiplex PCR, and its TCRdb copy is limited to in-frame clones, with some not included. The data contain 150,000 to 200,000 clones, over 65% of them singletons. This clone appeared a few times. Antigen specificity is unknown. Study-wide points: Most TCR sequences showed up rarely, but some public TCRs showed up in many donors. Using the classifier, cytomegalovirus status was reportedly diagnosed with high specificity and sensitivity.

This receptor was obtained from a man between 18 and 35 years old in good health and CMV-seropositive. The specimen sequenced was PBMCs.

The CDR3: CASSLGTGRRDTQYF. The CDR3 region has the DNA TGTGCCAGCAGCTTGGGGACAGGAAGACGGGATACGCAGTATTTT. This chain joins TRBV5-4 and TRBJ2-3; 7 positions match TRBD1. Germline-derived CDR1 and CDR2 are SGHNT and YYREEE (reference sequence). CDR3 size: 15 residues. V lost 0 bases and J lost 6; bases outside the gene matches: 7. The variable domain in full, with the rest retrieved from reference TRBV5-4 and TRBJ2-3, is ETGVTQSPTHLIKTRGQQVTLRCSSQSGHNTVSWYQQALGQGPQFIFQYYREEENGRGNFPPRFSGLQFPNYSSELNVNALELDDSALYLCASSLGTGRRDTQYFGPGTRLTVL.